A selection of T cell receptor beta chains follows, all from one sample in a study of shared clonotypes between healthy human individuals. Profiling relied on immunoSEQ multiplex PCR, and the TCRdb table lists in-frame clones only, not all of them. The data contain hundreds of thousands of clones, roughly 98% of them singletons. The sequencing input was naive CD8+ T cells sorted from blood. These receptors were obtained from a young man in good health. The CDR3 runs from the conserved cysteine through the conserved F or W. D genes are given only for firm matches. Clone size is stated in some rows and not others, as once, few, many or a class when expanded.

abundance	v_gene	d_gene	j_gene	CDR3nt	CDR3aa
once	TRBV14	-	TRBJ2-7	TGTGCCAGCAGCCAAGCTCCTCCGTGGGCAGGGTCCTACGAGCAGTACTTC	CASSQAPPWAGSYEQYF
-	TRBV28	TRBD1	TRBJ1-2	TGTGCCAGCAGTTTGGCGGACAGGGTTTCGGCTAACTATGGCTACACCTTC	CASSLADRVSANYGYTF
-	TRBV29-1	-	TRBJ2-7	TGCAGCGCTGTCGCGTTGGGACGGCACGAGCAGTACTTC	CSAVALGRHEQYF
-	TRBV27	TRBD2	TRBJ2-5	TGTGCCAGCAGTCCACGGACTAGCGGGAGTGGCGGTCTAGAGACCCAGTACTTC	CASSPRTSGSGGLETQYF
-	TRBV10-1	-	TRBJ1-1	TGCGCCAGCAGTCCCAGGGAGAACACTGAAGCTTTCTTT	CASSPRENTEAFF
-	TRBV28	TRBD1	TRBJ2-3	TGTGCCAGCCACACTATCATCAACAGGGGGCGTCCAGATACGCAGTATTTT	CASHTIINRGRPDTQYF
-	TRBV19	-	TRBJ2-7	TGTGCCAGTAGTTTCAGGGGCGGGTACGAGCAGTACTTC	CASSFRGGYEQYF
-	TRBV7-2	TRBD1	TRBJ2-7	TGTGCCAGCAGCAGGACAGGGAACGAGCAGTACTTC	CASSRTGNEQYF
-	TRBV7-9	TRBD1	TRBJ1-1	TGTGCCAGCAGCGGGGGACAGGGGTGGAACACTGAAGCTTTCTTT	CASSGGQGWNTEAFF
many	TRBV5-6	-	TRBJ2-1	TGTGCCAGCAGCTTCTCGGCTCTCTGGGAGCGGAATGAGCAGTTCTTC	CASSFSALWERNEQFF
-	TRBV2	TRBD1	TRBJ2-7	TGTGCCAGCAGTGGGGGACAGGGGATGAGGGAGCAGTACTTC	CASSGGQGMREQYF
-	TRBV23-1	-	TRBJ1-3	TGCGCCAGCAGTCAATCGTCAGATTTCTCTGGAAACACCATATATTTT	CASSQSSDFSGNTIYF
few	TRBV28	-	TRBJ2-7	TGTGCCAGCAGTGACGGGGGCGACGAGCAGTACTTC	CASSDGGDEQYF
-	TRBV7-8	-	TRBJ2-2	TGTGCCAGCAGCTTAGTATGGGGAGGGAACACCGGGGAGCTGTTTTTT	CASSLVWGGNTGELFF
-	TRBV11-2	-	TRBJ2-7	TGTGCCAGCAGCTTCTTAAACGAGCAGTACTTC	CASSFLNEQYF
-	TRBV19	-	TRBJ2-3	TGTGCCAGTAGAGACCCGCACAGCACAGATACGCAGTATTTT	CASRDPHSTDTQYF
-	TRBV19	TRBD2	TRBJ2-1	TGTGCCAGTAATATAGCGGGAAACACCTACAATGAGCAGTTCTTC	CASNIAGNTYNEQFF
-	TRBV15	-	TRBJ2-2	TGTGCCACCAGCAGGGGGCGGTGGCAGCTTAACACCGGGGAGCTGTTTTTT	CATSRGRWQLNTGELFF
-	TRBV4-1	-	TRBJ2-1	TGCGCCAGCAGCCAAGTAGGGGCCCCCCCCGGGATCTCCTACAATGAGCAGTTCTTC	CASSQVGAPPGISYNEQFF
-	TRBV6-5	-	TRBJ2-7	TGTGCCAGCAGTTACAAGACCGTAGGCGGAGAGCAGTACTTC	CASSYKTVGGEQYF
-	TRBV28	-	TRBJ1-2	TGTGCCAGCAGTGCCAGGATAACATACTATGGCTACACCTTC	CASSARITYYGYTF
-	TRBV11-2	-	TRBJ2-7	TGTGCCAGCAGCTCTCTATTTGCCCGGGCGGCGATTTCCTACGAGCAGTACTTC	CASSSLFARAAISYEQYF
once	TRBV9	-	TRBJ2-1	TGTGCCAGCAGCGTAGTAGCGGATGAGCAGTTCTTC	CASSVVADEQFF
once	TRBV7-9	TRBD2	TRBJ2-1	TGTGCCAGCAGCGGTAGGACTAGCGGCAATGAGCAGTTCTTC	CASSGRTSGNEQFF
-	TRBV2	-	TRBJ2-7	TGTGCCACCACTAAGGGGTTCTACGAGCAGTACTTC	CATTKGFYEQYF
-	TRBV7-9	-	TRBJ2-1	TGTGCCAGCAGCTTTCTTGACGACGGGCAGCCTCACAATGAGCAGTTCTTC	CASSFLDDGQPHNEQFF
-	TRBV29-1	TRBD1	TRBJ1-3	TGCAGCGTCACGGGACAGGAGAATCGCTCTGGAAACACCATATATTTT	CSVTGQENRSGNTIYF
-	TRBV2	TRBD2	TRBJ2-7	TGTGCCAGCAGAGAGGGACTAGCGGTCGGCGAGCAGTACTTC	CASREGLAVGEQYF
-	TRBV19	-	TRBJ1-1	TGTGCCAGTAGTCCCTCGGACGGAAACACTGAAGCTTTCTTT	CASSPSDGNTEAFF
-	TRBV27	-	TRBJ2-1	TGTGCTTCCTGGCAGGTCGGGGTACCCAATGAGCAGTTCTTC	CASWQVGVPNEQFF
once	TRBV7-2	-	TRBJ1-5	TGTGCCAGCAGCTCCATGAATCAGCCCCAGCATTTT	CASSSMNQPQHF
-	TRBV5-4	-	TRBJ2-7	TGTGCCAGCAGCTTTACTAGTTCGGCCGAGCAGTACTTC	CASSFTSSAEQYF
once	TRBV29-1	-	TRBJ2-3	TGCAGCGTGAATGGTTTACCGGCAAAGGGCACAGATACGCAGTATTTT	CSVNGLPAKGTDTQYF
-	TRBV5-6	-	TRBJ2-1	TGTGCCAGCAGTTCGGCGGGGTTAGGGTACAATGAGCAGTTCTTC	CASSSAGLGYNEQFF
-	TRBV6-5	-	TRBJ2-1	TGTGCCAGCAGTTACTCCGGGGACCACTCCTACAATGAGCAGTTCTTC	CASSYSGDHSYNEQFF
-	TRBV27	TRBD1	TRBJ2-7	TGTGCCAGCAGTTTGACAGGGGCCCCCTACGAGCAGTACTTC	CASSLTGAPYEQYF
-	TRBV7-9	-	TRBJ2-7	TGTGCCAGCAGTCATTGGGGGGCCCAAACTACCTACGAGCAGTACTTC	CASSHWGAQTTYEQYF